This is a list of T cell receptor beta chains from one sample in a study of blood T cell repertoires in COVID-19. The protocol was immunoSEQ multiplex PCR, while the TCRdb copy is restricted to in-frame clones and leaves out a portion. The repertoire has 250,000 to 300,000 clones, 80% to 90% of them found once; the top ten carry approximately 9.9%. Sequenced: peripheral blood. These receptor sequences come from a woman in her seventies with acute or convalescent COVID-19. The CDR3 runs from the conserved cysteine through the conserved F or W. A D gene is named only where the DNA matches it firmly. A row's size may be missing; if present it is once, few, many or a size class.

TRBD1,.,TRBJ2-1,15,TRBV5-1,CASSFDGTGTNEQFF,TGCGCCAGCAGCTTCGATGGGACAGGGACAAATGAGCAGTTCTTC
.,.,TRBJ2-5,13,TRBV7-8,CASSPGLRGNQYF,TGTGCCAGCAGCCCGGGACTCCGGGGGAACCAGTACTTC
TRBD1,.,TRBJ1-2,14,TRBV6-5,CASRGAGQGYGYTF,TGTGCCAGCAGGGGGGCCGGACAGGGGTATGGCTACACCTTC
TRBD1,.,TRBJ2-5,15,TRBV6-5,CASSYGQGAGETQYF,TGTGCCAGCAGTTACGGACAGGGCGCGGGGGAGACCCAGTACTTC
.,few,TRBJ2-7,12,TRBV5-1,CASSPWGVEQYF,TGCGCCAGCAGCCCCTGGGGGGTCGAGCAGTACTTC
TRBD1,few,TRBJ1-3,16,TRBV7-9,CASSLASGGGGNTIYF,TGTGCCAGCAGCTTAGCGTCAGGGGGCGGTGGAAACACCATATATTTT
.,.,TRBJ1-1,14,TRBV29-1,CSVGAWTDYTEAFF,TGCAGCGTTGGGGCCTGGACAGATTACACTGAAGCTTTCTTT
TRBD1,.,TRBJ2-1,13,TRBV3-1/TRBV3-2,CASSLTGDNEQFF,TGTGCCAGCAGTCTTACAGGGGACAATGAGCAGTTCTTC
.,.,TRBJ1-2,14,TRBV7-2,CASSLGGDSYGYTF,TGTGCCAGCAGCTTAGGGGGTGACAGCTATGGCTACACCTTC
.,.,TRBJ1-2,12,TRBV2,CASRELNYGYTF,TGTGCCAGCCGGGAACTTAACTATGGCTACACCTTC
TRBD2,.,TRBJ2-3,15,TRBV7-8,CASRPAGGWADTQYF,TGTGCCAGCCGCCCAGCGGGGGGGTGGGCCGATACGCAGTATTTT
.,.,TRBJ2-6,16,TRBV7-6,CASSPTGYSGANVLTF,TGTGCCAGCAGTCCTACAGGGTACTCTGGGGCCAACGTCCTGACTTTC
.,.,TRBJ1-2,16,TRBV19,CASSTFEIRGAQGYTF,TGTGCCAGTAGTACCTTCGAAATCCGGGGGGCTCAGGGCTACACCTTC
.,.,TRBJ1-3,16,TRBV7-6,CASSSQRGHSGNTIYF,TGTGCCAGCAGCTCACAAAGGGGCCACTCTGGAAACACCATATATTTT
TRBD1,once,TRBJ1-1,13,TRBV5-1,CASSLKQGAAPFF,TGCGCCAGCAGCTTAAAACAGGGGGCGGCGCCTTTCTTT
.,.,TRBJ1-2,13,TRBV10-1,CASSPDSNYGYTF,TGCGCCAGCAGCCCTGACTCGAACTATGGCTACACCTTC
.,.,TRBJ2-1,14,TRBV7-8,CASSLTPGFNEQFF,TGTGCCAGCAGCCTAACGCCAGGCTTCAATGAGCAGTTCTTC
TRBD1,.,TRBJ2-1,15,TRBV2,CASTHRDRGAAEQFF,TGTGCCAGCACCCACCGGGACAGGGGAGCAGCCGAGCAGTTCTTC
.,.,TRBJ2-5,11,TRBV30,CAWSPRETQYF,TGTGCCTGGAGTCCCAGGGAGACCCAGTACTTC
TRBD1,.,TRBJ1-1,13,TRBV19,CASSSNRGPEAFF,TGTGCCAGTAGTAGTAACAGGGGCCCTGAAGCTTTCTTT
.,.,TRBJ2-5,15,TRBV7-9,CASSRLTPTQETQYF,TGTGCCAGCAGCCGACTCACGCCGACCCAAGAGACCCAGTACTTC
TRBD1,.,TRBJ1-2,14,TRBV14,CASSQMDRSYGYTF,TGTGCCAGCAGCCAGATGGACAGGTCTTATGGCTACACCTTC
TRBD1,.,TRBJ1-1,13,TRBV29-1,CSVVRTGGREAFF,TGCAGCGTTGTTAGAACAGGGGGCAGGGAGGCTTTCTTT
TRBD1,.,TRBJ2-2,16,TRBV4-1,CASSQLPTGQVGELFF,TGCGCCAGCAGCCAACTCCCGACAGGGCAGGTAGGGGAGCTGTTTTTT
.,.,TRBJ2-2,13,TRBV2,CASARGNTGELFF,TGTGCCAGCGCCAGGGGTAACACCGGGGAGCTGTTTTTT
.,.,TRBJ1-5,15,TRBV5-1,CASSLEGGRNQPQHF,TGCGCCAGCAGCTTGGAGGGGGGGCGAAATCAGCCCCAGCATTTT
.,.,TRBJ1-2,15,TRBV27,CASSFISRGNYGYTF,TGTGCCAGCAGTTTTATTAGTAGGGGAAACTATGGCTACACCTTC